These T cell receptor beta chains were read from a single sample in a study of CD8 T cells in Susac syndrome. MiXCR was run by TCRdb on the immunoSEQ multiplex PCR reads, yielding one entry per CDR3 protein. This table holds hundreds of thousands of distinct CDR3 sequences, about nine tenths found once. Sequenced: CD8+ T cells from PBMCs. These receptors were taken from a human donor with multiple sclerosis. Both conserved end residues are part of each CDR3. The order of the fields is clone size, V gene, D gene, J gene, CDR3 protein, CDR3 DNA. D genes are given only for firm matches. Size values are once, few and many counts, or a class for expanded clones, and some rows have none.

>.|TRBV5-5|TRBD1|TRBJ1-5
CASSRDSGSNQPQHF
TGTGCCAGCAGCCGGGACAGTGGGAGCAATCAGCCCCAGCATTTT
>.|TRBV3-1|.|TRBJ2-5
CASSPEWQGGETQYF
TGTGCCAGCAGCCCAGAGTGGCAGGGGGGAGAGACCCAGTACTTC
>.|TRBV4-2|TRBD2|TRBJ2-5
CASSQERDYPQETQYF
TGTGCCAGCAGCCAAGAAAGGGACTACCCTCAAGAGACCCAGTACTTC
>.|TRBV6-5|.|TRBJ2-7
CASRTVGYEQYF
TGTGCCAGCAGGACCGTTGGCTACGAGCAGTACTTC
>.|TRBV20-1|.|TRBJ2-1
CSARAPPGFSVYNEQFF
TGCAGTGCTAGAGCCCCCCCGGGGTTCTCGGTATACAATGAGCAGTTCTTC
>once|TRBV7-9|.|TRBJ2-7
CASSYYRAQGEQYF
TGTGCCAGCAGCTACTACAGGGCCCAGGGGGAGCAGTACTTC
>once|TRBV6-1|TRBD2|TRBJ2-2
CASRPTSRLTGELFF
TGTGCCAGCAGACCGACTAGCAGGTTAACCGGGGAGCTGTTTTTT
>.|TRBV7-4|TRBD1|TRBJ2-2
CASSPTRDRGSGELFF
TGTGCCAGCAGCCCGACCCGGGACAGGGGTTCCGGGGAGCTGTTTTTT
>.|TRBV28|.|TRBJ2-7
CASSLWPDGAYEQYF
TGTGCCAGCAGTTTATGGCCGGACGGTGCCTACGAGCAGTACTTC
>.|TRBV28|.|TRBJ1-5
CASTLFQGNDQPQHF
TGTGCCAGCACCCTTTTCCAGGGAAACGATCAGCCCCAGCATTTT
>.|TRBV28|.|TRBJ1-1
CASSFPVRSREAFF
TGTGCCAGCAGTTTCCCGGTTCGTTCGAGGGAAGCTTTCTTT
>.|TRBV28|.|TRBJ2-7
CASSLIRSTPLGPLEQYF
TGTGCCAGCAGTTTAATCCGCTCGACACCCTTGGGCCCCCTCGAGCAGTACTTC
>.|TRBV27|TRBD1|TRBJ1-2
CASSLWDRNYGYTF
TGTGCCAGCAGTTTATGGGACAGGAACTATGGCTACACCTTC
>.|TRBV7-8|.|TRBJ1-1
CASSPGTKAGEAFF
TGTGCCAGCAGCCCCGGGACAAAAGCTGGCGAAGCTTTCTTT
>.|TRBV7-2|.|TRBJ2-7
CASSLALGSLHEQYF
TGTGCCAGCAGCTTAGCCCTGGGTAGTCTCCACGAGCAGTACTTC
>.|TRBV29-1|.|TRBJ2-1
CSALLLLSSYNEQFF
TGCAGCGCCCTTTTGTTACTCTCCTCCTACAATGAGCAGTTCTTC
>.|TRBV12-3/TRBV12-4|TRBD1|TRBJ2-5
CASSSRDRVQETQYF
TGTGCCAGCAGTTCCCGGGACAGGGTGCAAGAGACCCAGTACTTC
>.|TRBV28|.|TRBJ2-7
CASSLGQLRGDEQYF
TGTGCCAGCAGTTTAGGACAGCTCAGGGGGGACGAGCAGTACTTC
>.|TRBV20-1|.|TRBJ2-2
CSVPSAGTGELFF
TGCAGTGTTCCCTCGGCGGGGACCGGGGAGCTGTTTTTT
>.|TRBV4-3|.|TRBJ2-1
CASSQDIRQGLANEQFF
TGCGCCAGCAGCCAAGATATACGGCAGGGGTTGGCAAATGAGCAGTTCTTC
>.|TRBV5-4|.|TRBJ1-2
CASRTASYGYTF
TGTGCCAGCAGGACAGCTTCCTATGGCTACACCTTC
>once|TRBV12-3/TRBV12-4|.|TRBJ2-1
CASSFRFGGNEQFF
TGTGCCAGCAGTTTCAGATTCGGGGGAAATGAGCAGTTCTTC
>.|TRBV6-1|TRBD2|TRBJ2-5
CASTQGLAGLETQYF
TGTGCCAGCACCCAGGGACTAGCGGGATTGGAGACCCAGTACTTC
>.|TRBV27|.|TRBJ2-3
CASSFLADSTDTQYF
TGTGCCAGCAGTTTCCTGGCGGATAGCACAGATACGCAGTATTTT
>.|TRBV6-2/TRBV6-3|.|TRBJ2-7
CASSYSSQAVVIDYEQYF
TGTGCCAGCAGTTACTCGAGTCAGGCGGTCGTCATCGACTACGAGCAGTACTTC
>.|TRBV23-1|TRBD1|TRBJ2-5
CASRQSGQKNQETQYF
TGCGCCAGCAGACAATCGGGACAGAAAAATCAAGAGACCCAGTACTTC
>.|TRBV2|.|TRBJ1-2
CASSEESMRTTFTYGYTF
TGTGCCAGCAGTGAAGAGTCTATGCGGACCACATTTACCTATGGCTACACCTTC
>.|TRBV3-1|.|TRBJ2-1
CASSQRVGRAHNEQFF
TGTGCCAGCAGCCAACGAGTGGGCAGGGCCCACAATGAGCAGTTCTTC
>.|TRBV28|TRBD1|TRBJ1-4
CASRLRGWDRDEKLFF
TGTGCCAGCAGGCTTAGGGGCTGGGACAGGGATGAAAAACTGTTTTTT
>.|TRBV3-1|.|TRBJ2-1
CASSLRSYNEQFF
TGTGCCAGCAGCCTTAGATCCTACAATGAGCAGTTCTTC
>.|TRBV27|TRBD2|TRBJ2-5
CASSSLAGRQETQYF
TGTGCCAGCAGTAGCCTAGCGGGAAGGCAAGAGACCCAGTACTTC
>.|TRBV5-4|.|TRBJ1-5
CASSFLNSDQPQHF
TGTGCCAGCAGCTTTTTAAACAGTGATCAGCCCCAGCATTTT
>.|TRBV28|TRBD1|TRBJ2-7
CATDRSPYEQYF
TGTGCCACGGACAGGTCCCCCTACGAGCAGTACTTC